The next 2 T cell receptor beta chains were all read from a single sample in a study of T cell repertoires in cytomegalovirus infection (dated by TCRdb to the late 2010s). TCRdb records Illumina HiSeq 1500 as the sequencer. Using fastp trimming at Q25 and MiXCR clonotype assembly, TCRdb reanalyzed the public sequencing data and kept in-frame beta chains. Rows with a matching CDR3 protein are joined into one entry that keeps the most common DNA and genes. The sample records 450,000 to 650,000 distinct CDR3 sequences, around a quarter of which are singletons. The ten top clones hold less than 15% of the sample. Sequenced material: PBMCs. Receptors were obtained from a human donor in good health (CMV status not recorded). Some clones in this sample may be carry-over from other donors' samples.

This chain uses TRBV20-1 with TRBJ2-1, with D maybe TRBD2 (7 bases). The CDR3 extends over 16 amino acids. V was cut by 0 bases and J by 1 base, with 13 bases left in between. Germline CDR1 is DFQATT and CDR2 is SNEGSKA (reference sequence). In nucleotides, the CDR3 is TGCAGTGCTAGAGATCGGGGGGCCGGATCCTACAATGAGCAGTTCTTC. It translates to CSARDRGAGSYNEQFF.

The chain links TRBV20-1 to TRBJ2-7; TRBD1 matches 12 bases. With V trimmed by 0 bases and J by 2 bases, 5 bases remained unmatched. CDR1 is DFQATT and CDR2 is SNEGSKA in the germline V gene (reference sequence). CDR3 length: 16 amino acids. The DNA of the CDR3 is TGCAGTGCTAGAGAAGGGACAGGGGGCTTACCCTACGAGCAGTACTTC. This translates into CSAREGTGGLPYEQYF.